These 7 T cell receptor beta chains were sequenced from one sample in a study of T cell changes during pregnancy in multiple sclerosis. Clones were read by immunoSEQ multiplex PCR, and TCRdb kept only the in-frame ones, dropping some. Among 90,000 to 100,000 clones listed, almost 95% were seen once. The sequences come from peripheral blood, collected in the third trimester of pregnancy. The receptors derive from a female donor with multiple sclerosis, enrolled in a pregnancy study.

Here the CDR3 DNA reads TGTGCCAGCAGAAGAGGAAATGGGTACAATGAGCAGTTCTTC. Amino acid sequence: CASRRGNGYNEQFF. The chain combines TRBV9 with TRBJ2-1; D gene ambiguous. The CDR3 spans 14 residues. The germline V and J ends were trimmed by 5 bases and 4 bases, with 13 bases remaining between them. Germline V lookup: CDR1 SGDLS, CDR2 YYNGEE.

This rearrangement joins TRBV19 to TRBJ2-4; D is unclear. Germline loops: CDR1 LNHDA, CDR2 SQIVND (reference sequence). CDR3 length: 14 amino acids. V was shortened by 1 base and J by 0 bases, with 4 bases between the two germline ends. The CDR3 loop is CASSIAVAKNIQYF. CDR3 nucleotide sequence: TGTGCCAGTAGTATAGCCGTAGCCAAAAACATTCAGTACTTC.

The chain uses TRBV15 and TRBJ2-5; tentatively, D is TRBD2 (6 bases). Germline assignment: CDR1 LNHNV and CDR2 YYDKDF (reference sequence). There are 14 residues in the CDR3. Trimming left V 1 base short and J 2 bases short, with 8 bases between. The CDR3 nucleotides are TGTGCCACCAGCAGAGGCGGGGCTCAAGAGACCCAGTACTTC. Its translation is CATSRGGAQETQYF. Combining the CDR3 with reference TRBV15 and TRBJ2-5 gives the whole variable domain DAMVIQNPRYQVTQFGKPVTLSCSQTLNHNVMYWYQQKSSQAPKLLFHYYDKDFNNEADTPDNFQSRRPNTSFCFLDIRSPGLGDTAMYLCATSRGGAQETQYFGPGTRLLVL.

V usage is TRBV6-5 and J usage is TRBJ2-3; no reliable D call. V shed 4 bases and J shed 0 bases, with 11 bases lying between them. The CDR3 sequence is 15 residues long. Germline V CDR1 and CDR2: MNHEY, SVGAGI. The CDR3 region has the DNA TGTGCCAGCAGTTCGTCCCGCGCTAGCACAGATACGCAGTATTTT. This codes for CASSSSRASTDTQYF.

The chain recombines TRBV5-1 with TRBJ1-1, with D possibly being TRBD1 (6 bases). The CDR3 contains 15 residues. Trimming removed 4 bases at V and 2 bases at J, with 15 bases between. Germline V lookup: CDR1 SGHRS, CDR2 YFSETQ. CDR3 nucleotides: TGCGCCAGCAGCCGCGACGGGACACCTAACACTGAAGCTTTCTTT. Amino acid sequence: CASSRDGTPNTEAFF.

This chain uses TRBV5-1 with TRBJ2-2, with TRBD1 as a possible D gene (5 bases). V was pared by 6 bases and J by 5 bases, with 14 bases between. Germline CDR1 and CDR2: SGHRS and YFSETQ. The CDR3 runs to 14 residues. The CDR3 sequence: CASTPDKLTGELFF. In DNA form, the CDR3 reads TGCGCCAGCACCCCGGACAAACTAACCGGGGAGCTGTTTTTT.

The rearrangement joins TRBV14 to TRBJ2-3; 7 bases agree with TRBD2. V was clipped by 2 bases and J by 2 bases; unmatched bases: 10. CDR3 length: 17 amino acids. From germline, CDR1 is SGHDN and CDR2 FVKESK. CDR3 nucleotide sequence: TGTGCCAGCAGCCAACCTCCGGGGGGTGGTCACACAGATACGCAGTATTTT. Its translation is CASSQPPGGGHTDTQYF.